This T cell receptor beta chain was captured by sequencing in a study of blood T cells in healthy people across ages. Each sample used at least 7 million PBMCs. Then a second PCR, running about 7 to 11 cycles, was carried out with a sample-barcoded 5' primer and a J-beta primer mix. TCRdb re-derived calls from the 5' RACE reads in MiXCR, one entry per CDR3 protein. The repertoire holds 1.5 million to 2 million distinct CDR3 sequences, with just under 50% as singletons. This CDR3 is built from 15 residues. Trimming cost V 3 bases and J 4 bases; bases outside gene matches: 6. CDR1 is MNHEY, CDR2 SVGEGT, per germline.

The sequence derives from a woman aged 40 to 50 in good health. This chain connects TRBV6-2 or TRBV6-3 to TRBJ2-3, with 8 positions matching TRBD2. The sequencing sample was made of blood. CDR3 nucleotide sequence: TGTGCCAGCAGTTATGGACCGGGAGGGTCAGATACGCAGTATTTT. Amino acid sequence: CASSYGPGGSDTQYF.